This entry lists 4 T cell receptor beta chains sequenced from one sample in a study of blood T cell repertoires in COVID-19. The table came from immunoSEQ multiplex PCR; TCRdb's copy has only in-frame clones and leaves some out. Among about 110,000 clones listed, 87% were seen once. Sequencing was performed on peripheral blood. These receptors came from a human donor in a cohort sampled during active COVID-19.

The genes are TRBV19 and TRBJ2-5; possibly TRBD2 for D (5 bases). The CDR3 is made up of 13 amino acids. Looked up from germline, CDR1 is LNHDA and CDR2 is SQIVND (reference sequence). V was clipped by 7 bases and J by 5 bases, with 14 bases between them. The CDR3 nucleotides are TGTGCCAGTAAGAACCCCGCGGGTGAGACCCAGTACTTC. Translation gives CASKNPAGETQYF.

The CDR3 spells CASSLGQILNTGELFF. CDR3 bases: TGTGCCAGCAGCTTAGGACAGATACTAAACACCGGGGAGCTGTTTTTT. V and J are TRBV11-2 and TRBJ2-2; D is perhaps TRBD1 (5 bases). Per the germline V gene, CDR1 is SGHAT and CDR2 is FQNNGV. The CDR3 is 16 amino acids. The V end was cut by 1 base, the J end by 2 bases, with 11 bases between.

This clone ranks as medium-sized. The chain recombines TRBV18 with TRBJ1-2, with 7 bases that match TRBD1. Germline V gives CDR1 KGHSH, CDR2 LQKENI. CDR3 length: 14 residues. After removal of 5 bases from V and 3 bases from J, the junction contained 6 bases not matched to a gene. CDR3 protein: CASSSTGLDYGYTF. The CDR3 DNA follows: TGTGCCAGCTCATCGACAGGGTTGGACTATGGCTACACCTTC.

The chain uses TRBV2 and TRBJ1-5, with D hard to call. The CDR3 is made up of 15 amino acids. Germline CDR1 reads SNHLY; CDR2 reads FYNNEI. Deletions cut 3 bases from V and 1 base from J, with 10 bases between. CDR3 amino acids: CASSDAGVSNQPQHF. The CDR3 DNA reads TGTGCCAGCAGTGATGCAGGTGTAAGCAATCAGCCCCAGCATTTT.